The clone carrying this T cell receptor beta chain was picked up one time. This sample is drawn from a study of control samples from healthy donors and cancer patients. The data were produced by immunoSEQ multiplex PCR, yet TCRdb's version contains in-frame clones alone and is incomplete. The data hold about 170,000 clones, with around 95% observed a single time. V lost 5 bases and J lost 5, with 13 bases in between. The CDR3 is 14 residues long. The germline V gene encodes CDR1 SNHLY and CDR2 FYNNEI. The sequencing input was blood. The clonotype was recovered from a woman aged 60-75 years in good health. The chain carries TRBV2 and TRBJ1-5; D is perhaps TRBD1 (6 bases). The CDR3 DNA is TGTGCCAGCAGTAAGCAGACAGGAGATCAGCCCCAGCATTTT. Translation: CASSKQTGDQPQHF.